Each of the 4 T cell receptor beta chains below was sequenced from the same sample in a study of human T cells and chemical hapten exposure. Stated time point: patch test 1, 2 weeks after DPC sensitization. Indicated treatment: therapeutic diphenylcyclopropenone sensitization with weekly scalp DPC. TCRdb reprocessed the RACE reads with MiXCR, giving one entry per CDR3 protein. The table lists around 53,000 distinct CDR3 sequences, roughly 9.5% of them singletons. Sequenced material: whole blood, taken in connection with sensitization to the hapten diphenylcyclopropenone (DPC). The receptors stem from a woman aged 45-65 years with alopecia areata. Some clones in this sample may be carry-over from other donors' samples.

This clonotype was seen more than once but under ten times. V is TRBV7-2 and J is TRBJ1-4; weak D call: TRBD1 (6 bases). Germline-derived CDR1 and CDR2 are SGHTA and FQGNSA. The CDR3 has 14 residues. V lost 4 bases and J lost 5, with 11 bases in between. In DNA, the CDR3 is TGTGCCAGCAGCTGGAAGGGGGGGAATGAAAAACTGTTTTTT. Translation gives CASSWKGGNEKLFF.

This clonotype was detected ten times or more. The chain has TRBV28 and TRBJ1-3, with D maybe TRBD1 (6 bases). Germline CDR1 MDHEN, CDR2 SYDVKM. V was pared by 6 bases and J by 0 bases, with 15 bases between. The CDR3 sequence is 16 residues long. In DNA, the CDR3 is TGTGCCAGCAGCTACAGGGTTTTGAGCTCTGGAAACACCATATATTTT. It translates to CASSYRVLSSGNTIYF.

There are many counts of this clonotype. The rearrangement joins TRBV20-1 to TRBJ2-7; a weak D match, TRBD2 (6 bases). The CDR3 is 11 amino acids. V lost 6 bases and J lost 3, with 9 bases in between. Germline CDR1 is DFQATT and CDR2 is SNEGSKA (reference sequence). The CDR3 DNA follows: TGCAGTGCGGGGGACTTCTACGAGCAGTACTTC. Encoded protein: CSAGDFYEQYF.

Many counts were recorded for this clonotype. The DNA of the CDR3 is TGCAGTGCCTTTATAGCGGGAAAGTTCGACGAGCAGTACTTC. Its protein product is CSAFIAGKFDEQYF. V usage is TRBV20-1 and J usage is TRBJ2-7, with 8 bases aligning to TRBD2. J gave up 5 bases and V 6 bases, and 12 bases lay outside the gene matches. This CDR3 contains 14 residues. CDR1 is DFQATT and CDR2 is SNEGSKA in the germline V gene (reference sequence).